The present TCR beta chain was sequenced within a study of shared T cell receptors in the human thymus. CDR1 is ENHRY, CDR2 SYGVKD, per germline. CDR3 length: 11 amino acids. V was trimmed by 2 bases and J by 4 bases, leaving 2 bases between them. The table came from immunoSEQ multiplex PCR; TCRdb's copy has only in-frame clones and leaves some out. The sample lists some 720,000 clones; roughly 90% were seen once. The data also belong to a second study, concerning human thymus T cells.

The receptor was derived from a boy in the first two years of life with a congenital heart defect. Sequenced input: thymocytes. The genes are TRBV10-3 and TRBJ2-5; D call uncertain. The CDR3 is CAISERETQYF. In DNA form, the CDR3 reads TGTGCCATCAGTGAGCGAGAGACCCAGTACTTC.